This TCR beta chain derives from a study of CD4 T cells in relation to SARS-CoV-2 and coronaviruses. Background on the study: PBMCs were cultured with antigen for about eleven days before TCR beta sequencing.

Concerning this clone: Its specificity is not known.

The protocol was immunoSEQ multiplex PCR, while the TCRdb copy is restricted to in-frame clones and leaves out a portion. The table records some 27,000 clones, 74% of them present only once. This CDR3 has 15 amino acids. In germline, CDR1 is SGHRS, CDR2 YFSETQ. V was shortened by 0 bases and J by 6 bases, with 13 bases between the two germline ends. Study observations and caveats: In roughly 65% of donors, memory CD4+ clonotypes crossrecognized SARS-CoV-2 and at least one common cold coronavirus spike. Crossreactivity was assessed only for spike protein, not other viral proteins.

The unexposed donors gave CD4+ T cells in about 2011-2019, prior to COVID-19. After roughly ten days of culture, CD4+ T cells were isolated. Each well had a few million PBMCs in roughly 5% human AB serum with IL-2. This chain uses TRBV5-1 with TRBJ1-5, with D perhaps matching TRBD1 (5 bases). This TCR was sampled from a human donor in good health. Material: CD4+ T cells from PBMCs, cultured in vitro. The CDR3 nucleotides are TGCGCCAGCAGCTTGGGAGACAGTCCCTCTCAGCCCCAGCATTTT. As protein: CASSLGDSPSQPQHF.